This T cell receptor beta chain emerged from a study of beta chain features in type 1 diabetes (dated by TCRdb to between 2018 and 2020). At the level of the whole study: Patients and healthy donors did not differ in mean age, gender distribution, total cell number or subset yield. A total of some 110 million sorted cells were examined across all samples, and the number of cells per subset was strongly correlated with RNA yield. The study compared TCRB repertoires of sorted circulating CD4+ T cell subsets between recently diagnosed type 1 diabetes patients and matched healthy donors. Whereas all 30 or so donors provided naive and central memory subsets, regulatory and stem cell-like memory subsets were isolated from just 8 patients and about 8 healthy donors.

The CDR3 holds 15 amino acids from the cysteine to the phenylalanine. Only the CDR3 portion is preserved as DNA: 45 bases, with reading frame beginning at the first base. The germline V gene provides CDR1 SNHLY and CDR2 FYNNEI. V is shortened by 7 bases, J by 1 base, and the region joining them spans 13 bases. A single peripheral blood draw of 95 to 150 mL on average was collected from each donor into heparinised tubes. A BD FACSAria II and a panel including CD45RO, CCR7, CD25, CD127, CD95 and CD27 were used to sort naive, central memory, regulatory and stem cell-like memory CD4+ T cells. Every sorted population had a purity above 95%. PBMCs were isolated right away by Lymphoprep density gradient centrifugation and were stained directly, without culture. So that batch effects would be minimized, each experiment stained and sorted samples in pairs, pairing one healthy donor with one patient. In this sample, this clone turned up a few times. It lacks a known antigen. No much larger clone exists at a distance of one base, and base qualities are not known.

Here is what the overall study found, with its caveats: Because cDNA was sequenced instead of genomic DNA, activated cells with high expression could be over-represented, although the groups did not differ in activation or CD3 levels. A moderate but significant shortening of TCRB CDR3 length was observed in type 1 diabetes patients in all four CD4+ subsets. Only small numbers of individuals were included in the HLA sub-analyses, which left unresolved whether HLA type had any influence on TCRB rearrangement. At VDJ recombination sites, patients with type 1 diabetes made fewer insertions and deleted more nucleotides, a pattern implying thymic rearrangement abnormalities. Shorter templates might have been favored by PCR, but patient and control samples were amplified and corrected together, so both groups would have been affected equally by any skew. Naive, central memory and regulatory TCRB repertoires appeared to be more alike among patients than among healthy donors.

The entire isolated RNA was reverse transcribed using the High Capacity cDNA Reverse Transcription Kit, and thus expressed TCRB transcripts were sequenced. Deep immunoSEQ sequencing was applied to naive, central memory and regulatory T cell samples, giving an average of about 3.4 million total reads per sample. After sorted cells were lysed in RLT buffer, RNA was extracted with DNase-treated RNeasy Micro or Mini kits, with the choice depending on cell number. Each cell subset was processed separately to prevent cross-contamination, with patient and healthy donor samples processed together. The immunoSEQ multiplex PCR was used to amplify TCRB sequences from cDNA, generating 87-bp fragments that spanned the CDR3 region. Sequencing of the amplicons was performed on the Illumina HiSeq platform. The study's own analysis went as follows. Synthetic template baselines were used to correct PCR bias computationally, reads within Hamming distance 2 were collapsed, and singletons that could not be merged were discarded. By aligning reads against IMGT, V, D and J genes, CDR3 length, and insertions or deletions at six rearrangement sites were assigned. Within each subset, clonotype counts were normalized to sorted cell number, and only after that were true diversity and Gini coefficients computed with the tcR R package. The overlap coefficient, calculated on TCRB nucleotide sequences, was used to measure repertoire sharing. Drawn from immuneACCESS, this table holds only the in-frame rearrangements with V and J called that TCRdb kept. Clones are partly lost; checked studies trace under half to an unresolved V gene and leave the rest unexplained. D and trimming were read from the DNA, whereas the V and J calls and clone size are those reported in that table. The sample records 120,000 to 150,000 clones, 10% to 15% of which are singletons. The ten largest make up 1.3% of the sample.

The sequenced sample was central memory CD4+ T cells from blood. The chain couples TRBV2 to TRBJ1-4; the D gene is possibly TRBD1, with 6 bases matching. The origin of this receptor is a man aged 18 to 29 with type 1 diabetes. The nucleotide sequence reads as follows: TGTGCCAGCATCTTTCAGGGGCTAACTAATGAAAAACTGTTTTTT. Its protein is CASIFQGLTNEKLFF.